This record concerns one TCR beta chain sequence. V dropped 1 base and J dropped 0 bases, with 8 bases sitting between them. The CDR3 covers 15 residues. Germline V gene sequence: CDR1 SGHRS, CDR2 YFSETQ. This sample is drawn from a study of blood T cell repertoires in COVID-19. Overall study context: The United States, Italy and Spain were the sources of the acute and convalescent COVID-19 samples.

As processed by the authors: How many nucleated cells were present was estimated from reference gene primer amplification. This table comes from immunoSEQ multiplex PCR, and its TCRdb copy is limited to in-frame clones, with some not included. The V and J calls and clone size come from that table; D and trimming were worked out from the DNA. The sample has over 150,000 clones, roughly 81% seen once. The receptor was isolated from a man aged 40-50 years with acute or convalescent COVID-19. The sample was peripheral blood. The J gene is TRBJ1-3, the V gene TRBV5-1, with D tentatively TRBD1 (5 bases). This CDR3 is CASSLWGDSGNTIYF. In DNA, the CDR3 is TGCGCCAGCAGCTTGTGGGGCGACTCTGGAAACACCATATATTTT.